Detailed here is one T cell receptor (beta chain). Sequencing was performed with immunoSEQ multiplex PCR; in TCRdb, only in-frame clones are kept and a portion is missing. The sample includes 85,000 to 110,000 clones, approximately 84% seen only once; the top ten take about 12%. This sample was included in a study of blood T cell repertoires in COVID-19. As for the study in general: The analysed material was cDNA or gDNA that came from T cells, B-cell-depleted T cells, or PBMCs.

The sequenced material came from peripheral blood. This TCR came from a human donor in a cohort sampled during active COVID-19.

Here the CDR3 DNA reads TGTGCCAGCAGTGAAGCGAGTCTGATGAATTCACCCCTCCACTTT. It codes for CASSEASLMNSPLHF. V usage is TRBV6-1 and J usage is TRBJ1-6; D not certain. The V and J ends lost 0 bases and 7 bases respectively, with 10 bases between them. CDR1 and CDR2 (germline): MNHNS, SASEGT. The CDR3 length is 15 residues.